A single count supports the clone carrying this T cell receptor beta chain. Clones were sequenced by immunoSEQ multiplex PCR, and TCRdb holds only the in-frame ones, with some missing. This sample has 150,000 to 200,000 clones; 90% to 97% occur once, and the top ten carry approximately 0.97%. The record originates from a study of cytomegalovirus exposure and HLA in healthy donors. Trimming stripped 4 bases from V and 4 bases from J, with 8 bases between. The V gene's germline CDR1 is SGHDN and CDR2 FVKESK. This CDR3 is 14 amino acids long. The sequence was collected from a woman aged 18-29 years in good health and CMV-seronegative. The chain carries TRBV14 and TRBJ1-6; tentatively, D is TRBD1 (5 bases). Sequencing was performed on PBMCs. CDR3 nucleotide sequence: TGTGCCAGCAGCCGTCGACAGTATAATTCACCCCTCCACTTT. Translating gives CASSRRQYNSPLHF.